This T cell receptor beta chain emerged from a study of T cell repertoires in cytomegalovirus infection. As for the study in general: Public TCR beta signature analysis indicated the presence of both CMV infection and matching HLA type.

This clonotype was picked up many times. Its antigen remains unknown. Via MiXCR, TCRdb re-called the reads, giving one row per CDR3 protein. The sample shows around 280,000 distinct CDR3 sequences, roughly 13% of them seen only once. Points from the study as a whole: There were HLA-C-restricted CMV-specific TCR beta clonotypes dominating the ex vivo response. Pooled public TCR beta family frequency picked out CMV carriers with the relevant HLA.

There are 16 residues in the CDR3. Per the germline V gene, CDR1 is MDHEN and CDR2 is SYDVKM. Trimming removed 5 bases from V and 0 bases from J, with 13 bases in between. Sequenced: PBMCs. The TCR originated in a human donor in good health (CMV status not recorded). Some clones in this sample may be carry-over from other donors' samples. The chain has TRBV28 and TRBJ2-2; D is possibly TRBD1 (5 bases). CDR3 coding DNA: TGTGCCAGCAGTCGCCCAGGGCTACCGAACACCGGGGAGCTGTTTTTT. As protein: CASSRPGLPNTGELFF.